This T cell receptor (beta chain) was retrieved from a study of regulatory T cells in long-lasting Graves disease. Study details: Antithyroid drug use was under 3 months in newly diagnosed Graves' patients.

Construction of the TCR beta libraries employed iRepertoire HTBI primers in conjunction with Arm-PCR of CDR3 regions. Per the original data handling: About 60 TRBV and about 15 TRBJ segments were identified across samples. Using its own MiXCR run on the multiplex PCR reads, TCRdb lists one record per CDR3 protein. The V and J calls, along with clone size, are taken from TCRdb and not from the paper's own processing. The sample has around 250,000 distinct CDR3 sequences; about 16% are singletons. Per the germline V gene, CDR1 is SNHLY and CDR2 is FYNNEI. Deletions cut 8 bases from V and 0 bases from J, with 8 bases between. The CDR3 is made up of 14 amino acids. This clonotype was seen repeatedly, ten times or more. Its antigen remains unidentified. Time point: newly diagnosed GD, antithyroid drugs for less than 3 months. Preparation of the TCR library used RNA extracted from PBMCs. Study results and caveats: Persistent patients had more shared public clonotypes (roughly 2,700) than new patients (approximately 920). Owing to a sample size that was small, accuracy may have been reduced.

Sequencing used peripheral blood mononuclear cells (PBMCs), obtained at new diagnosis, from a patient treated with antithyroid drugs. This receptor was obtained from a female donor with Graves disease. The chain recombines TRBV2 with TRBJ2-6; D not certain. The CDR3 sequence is CASSWSSGANVLTF. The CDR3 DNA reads TGTGCCAGCTCATGGAGCTCTGGGGCCAACGTCCTGACTTTC.